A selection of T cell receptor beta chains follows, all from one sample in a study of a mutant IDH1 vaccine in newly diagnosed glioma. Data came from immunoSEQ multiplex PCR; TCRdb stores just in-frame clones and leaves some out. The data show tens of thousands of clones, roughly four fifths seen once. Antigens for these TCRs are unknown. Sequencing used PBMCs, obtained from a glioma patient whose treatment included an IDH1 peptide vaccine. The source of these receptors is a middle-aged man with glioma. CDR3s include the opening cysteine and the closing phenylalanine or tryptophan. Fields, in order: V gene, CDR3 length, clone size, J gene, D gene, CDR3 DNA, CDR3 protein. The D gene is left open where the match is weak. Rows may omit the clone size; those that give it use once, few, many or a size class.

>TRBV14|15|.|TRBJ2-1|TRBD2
TGTGCCAGCAGCTACGGGACTAGTGGAGTATATGAGCAGTTCTTC
CASSYGTSGVYEQFF
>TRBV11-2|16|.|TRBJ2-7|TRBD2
TGTGCCAGCAGTTCGTTCGGGGGGGGTCCCTCCTACGAGCAGTACTTC
CASSSFGGGPSYEQYF
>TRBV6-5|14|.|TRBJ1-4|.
TGTGCCAGCAGTTATCGACAGGTAGATGAAAAACTGTTTTTT
CASSYRQVDEKLFF
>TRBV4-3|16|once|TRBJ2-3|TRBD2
TGCGCCAGCAGCCAAGAAGTAGCGGGAATCACAGATACGCAGTATTTT
CASSQEVAGITDTQYF
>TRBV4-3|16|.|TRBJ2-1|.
TGCGCCAGCAGCCAAGATTTCGGGAGCTCCTACAATGAGCAGTTCTTC
CASSQDFGSSYNEQFF
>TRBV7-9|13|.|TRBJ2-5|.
TGTGCCAGCAACCCCGTCCTTGGGGAGACCCAGTACTTC
CASNPVLGETQYF
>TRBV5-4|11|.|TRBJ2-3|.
TGTGCCAGCAGCTTAGGAGATACGCAGTATTTT
CASSLGDTQYF
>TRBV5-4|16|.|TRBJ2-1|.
TGTGCCAGCAGCGATTTAAAAACTAGTTACGACAATGAGCAGTTCTTC
CASSDLKTSYDNEQFF
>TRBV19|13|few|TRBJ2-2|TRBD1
TGTGCCAGTAGCGGACAGGGCGGCGGGGAGCTGTTTTTT
CASSGQGGGELFF
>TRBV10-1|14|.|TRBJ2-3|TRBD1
TGCGCCAGCAGTTGGACAGGGGGCACAGATACGCAGTATTTT
CASSWTGGTDTQYF
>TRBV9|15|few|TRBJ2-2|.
TGTGCCAGCAGCTCTTACAGGGCGGGGACCGGGGAGCTGTTTTTT
CASSSYRAGTGELFF
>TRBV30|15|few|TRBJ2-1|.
TGTGCCTGGAGTCAAGGCGGCGGTTTCGGGGATGAGCAGTTCTTC
CAWSQGGGFGDEQFF
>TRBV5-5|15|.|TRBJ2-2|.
TGTGCCAGCAGCCCGACAGGCACGAACACCGGGGAGCTGTTTTTT
CASSPTGTNTGELFF
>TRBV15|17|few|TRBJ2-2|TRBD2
TGTGCCACCAGCAGAGATTTATTAGCGGGAACCCCCGGGGAGCTGTTTTTT
CATSRDLLAGTPGELFF
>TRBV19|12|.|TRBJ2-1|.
TGTGCCAGTAGTACACCCAACAATGAGCAGTTCTTC
CASSTPNNEQFF
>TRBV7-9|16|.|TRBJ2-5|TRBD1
TGTGCCAGCAGCTTAGCGCGTCCAGGGGGCTTGGAGACCCAGTACTTC
CASSLARPGGLETQYF
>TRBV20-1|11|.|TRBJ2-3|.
TGCAGTGCTAATCTCGGGACCCCGCAGTATTTT
CSANLGTPQYF
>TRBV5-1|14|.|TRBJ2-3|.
TGCGCCAGCAGCTTCGTACAGCGCACAGATACGCAGTATTTT
CASSFVQRTDTQYF
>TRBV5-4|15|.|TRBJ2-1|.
TGTGCCAGCAGCTTTCTCGAGCGGAGGTACAATGAGCAGTTCTTC
CASSFLERRYNEQFF
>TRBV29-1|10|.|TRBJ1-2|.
TGCAGCGCGGAGAGCGATGGCTACACCTTC
CSAESDGYTF
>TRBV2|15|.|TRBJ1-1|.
TGTGCCAGCATGTTGGGGCGCCGTCAGAACACTGAAGCTTTCTTT
CASMLGRRQNTEAFF
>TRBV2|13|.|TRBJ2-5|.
TGTGCCAGTAGTTGGCAGGGCCGGGAGACCCAGTACTTC
CASSWQGRETQYF
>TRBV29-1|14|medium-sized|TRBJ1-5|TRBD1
TGCAGCGTTGCCGGGACAGGGGACAATCAGCCCCAGCATTTT
CSVAGTGDNQPQHF
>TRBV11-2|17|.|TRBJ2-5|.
TGTGCCAGCAGCCGCTATGGGGACTCCTCGGGGGCAGAGACCCAGTACTTC
CASSRYGDSSGAETQYF
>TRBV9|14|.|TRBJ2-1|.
TGTGCCAGCAGCCCCCGGGACTTCTACAATGAGCAGTTCTTC
CASSPRDFYNEQFF
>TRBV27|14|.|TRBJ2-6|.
TGTGCCAGCAGTTTAGAATACGGGGCCAACGTCCTGACTTTC
CASSLEYGANVLTF
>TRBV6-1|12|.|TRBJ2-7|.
TGTGCCAGCAGTGAATTGGTGTACGAGCAGTACTTC
CASSELVYEQYF
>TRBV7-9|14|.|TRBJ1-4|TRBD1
TGTGCCAGCAGCCTCAGACAGGGCGGTGAAAAACTGTTTTTT
CASSLRQGGEKLFF
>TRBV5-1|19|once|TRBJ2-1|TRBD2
TGCGCCAGCAGCTTGGCCCCCCTAGCGGGAGGATATTCCTACAATGAGCAGTTCTTC
CASSLAPLAGGYSYNEQFF
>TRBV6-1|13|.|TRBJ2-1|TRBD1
TGTGCCAGTATCGGCAGGGGGCTACGGGAGCAGTTCTTC
CASIGRGLREQFF
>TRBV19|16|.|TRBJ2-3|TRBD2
TGTGCCAGTAGTCCGAGACTAGCGGGAACCACAGATACGCAGTATTTT
CASSPRLAGTTDTQYF
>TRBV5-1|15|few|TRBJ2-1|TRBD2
TGCGCCAGCAGCTGGAACGCGGGAGGGATCAATGAGCAGTTCTTC
CASSWNAGGINEQFF
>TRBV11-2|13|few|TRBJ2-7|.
TGTGCCAGCAGCTGGCCGGGAGTGAACGAGCAGTACTTC
CASSWPGVNEQYF
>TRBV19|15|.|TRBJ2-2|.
TGTGCCAGTAGTATTATGGGCCAAAGGGCCGGGGAGCTGTTTTTT
CASSIMGQRAGELFF
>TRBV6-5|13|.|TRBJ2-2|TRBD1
TGTGCCAGCAGCGGACAGGGCACTGGGGAGCTGTTTTTT
CASSGQGTGELFF
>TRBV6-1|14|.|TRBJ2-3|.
TGTGCCAGCAGTGAGACAGCTAGCACAGATACGCAGTATTTT
CASSETASTDTQYF
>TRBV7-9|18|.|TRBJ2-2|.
TGTGCCAGCAGCCCCGAGAGAGGTGGAGCGCGGAACACCGGGGAGCTGTTTTTT
CASSPERGGARNTGELFF
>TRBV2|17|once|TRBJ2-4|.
TGTGCCAGCAGTGAAGCCTTACTAGCTGGTCGGAAAAACATTCAGTACTTC
CASSEALLAGRKNIQYF
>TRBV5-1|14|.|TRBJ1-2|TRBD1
TGCGCCAGCAGCTCTCCGGGACAGAACTATGGCTACACCTTC
CASSSPGQNYGYTF
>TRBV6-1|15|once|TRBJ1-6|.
TGTGCCAGCACGAACAACAGGGTAAATAATTCACCCCTCCACTTT
CASTNNRVNNSPLHF
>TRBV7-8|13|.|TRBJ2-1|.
TGTGCCAGCAGCTTGCAGGGCTACAATGAGCAGTTCTTC
CASSLQGYNEQFF
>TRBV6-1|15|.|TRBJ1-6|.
TGTGCCAGCAGTGAATTAGGATCCTATAATTCACCCCTCCACTTT
CASSELGSYNSPLHF
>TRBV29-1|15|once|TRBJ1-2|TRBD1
TGCAGCGTTGAAGGTCCCCAGGGGGCTTACTATGGCTACACCTTC
CSVEGPQGAYYGYTF
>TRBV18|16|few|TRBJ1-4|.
TGTGCCAGCTCACCCCCCGACGGTGCAACTAATGAAAAACTGTTTTTT
CASSPPDGATNEKLFF
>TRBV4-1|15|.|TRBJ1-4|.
TGCGCCAGCAGCCAAGAGGGCAGGGAGGGCGAAAAACTGTTTTTT
CASSQEGREGEKLFF
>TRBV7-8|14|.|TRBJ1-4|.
TGTGCCAGCAGCGCGTCCCCGGGAGCAGAAAAACTGTTTTTT
CASSASPGAEKLFF
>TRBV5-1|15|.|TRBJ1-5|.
TGCGCCAGCAGCTTGTTTCCGGATAGCAATCAGCCCCAGCATTTT
CASSLFPDSNQPQHF
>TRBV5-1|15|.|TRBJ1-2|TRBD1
TGCGCCAGCAGCGGAGGGAGACAGGGGATTGATGGCTACACCTTC
CASSGGRQGIDGYTF
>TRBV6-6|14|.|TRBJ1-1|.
TGTGCCAGCAGTTACCCGGGATATAACACTGAAGCTTTCTTT
CASSYPGYNTEAFF
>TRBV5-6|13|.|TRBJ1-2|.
TGTGCCAGCAGCCCGGGGACGGTTTATGGCTACACCTTC
CASSPGTVYGYTF
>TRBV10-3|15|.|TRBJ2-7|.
TGTGCCATCAGTGAGAGCCCTCCTAGTACCTACGAGCAGTACTTC
CAISESPPSTYEQYF
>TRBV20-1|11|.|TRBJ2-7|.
TGCAGTGCTTCGAGCGGGTACGGGCAGTACTTC
CSASSGYGQYF
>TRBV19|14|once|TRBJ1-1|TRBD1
TGTGCCAGTAGTGTCCGGGACAGGGGCGGTGAAGCTTTCTTT
CASSVRDRGGEAFF